The sequence of this TCR beta chain was determined in a study of neurological immune-mediated disorders. The making of cDNA relied on 5'RACE with 10-nucleotide random UMIs. TCRdb processed the 5' RACE reads anew with MiXCR; each CDR3 protein has one entry. This sample has about 50,000 distinct CDR3 sequences, with around 16% found just once. Study-level points and caveats: TCR clonal expansion peaked in HTLV-1-associated myelopathy patients and was lowest in multiple sclerosis patients.

With 9 bases clipped from V and 4 bases from J, the junction kept 11 bases outside the gene matches. This CDR3 contains 15 residues. In germline, CDR1 is KGHDR, CDR2 SFDVKD. The unsorted libraries were produced from 2 million PBMCs held at -80 C. As to this clonotype: Its cognate antigen is unknown.

The TCR was taken from a man in his sixties in good health. The rearrangement uses TRBV24-1 and TRBJ2-3; TRBD2 matches at 8 bases. The sequenced sample consisted of PBMCs. The CDR3 protein is CATSLSGRFPDTQYF. CDR3 in DNA: TGTGCCACCTCTCTCAGCGGGAGATTCCCAGATACGCAGTATTTT.